These 21 T cell receptor beta chains were sequenced from one sample in a study of beta chain features in type 1 diabetes. Expressed TCRB transcripts got sequenced, as all isolated RNA was reverse transcribed. Generated by immunoSEQ multiplex PCR, the TCRdb table keeps only in-frame clones and is missing some. Of approximately 400,000 clones in the sample, approximately 16% were seen once. Sequencing input: naive CD4+ T cells from blood. The receptors here all came from a woman in her late teens or twenties in good health.

A few counts support this clone. The chain has TRBV7-9 and TRBJ2-3, with D possibly TRBD2 on 6 matching bases. CDR3 length equals 11 residues. Looked up from germline, CDR1 is SEHNR and CDR2 is FQNEAQ (reference sequence). The V gene lost 11 bases and the J gene lost 4 bases, with 10 bases spanning the gap. This CDR3 is CAGDSSDTQYF. The DNA of the CDR3 is TGTGCCGGGGACTCGTCAGATACGCAGTATTTT.

This clone has a handful of counts. The chain has TRBV18 and TRBJ2-1; the D gene is possibly TRBD1 (5 bases). This CDR3 region has 14 residues. Trimming took 1 base from V and 4 from J, leaving 8 bases between them. Germline-derived CDR1 and CDR2 are KGHSH and LQKENI. CDR3 nucleotide sequence: TGTGCCAGCTCACCACTTAGGGGTTACAATGAGCAGTTCTTC. This sequence encodes CASSPLRGYNEQFF.

This clone was seen more than once but under ten times. The rearrangement uses TRBV6-6 and TRBJ2-7; 7 bases fit TRBD2. J was trimmed by 3 bases and V by 8 bases; bases with no gene match: 10. This CDR3 comprises 14 residues. Germline-derived CDR1 and CDR2 are MNHNY and SVGAGI (reference sequence). The CDR3: CASRSGGGVYEQYF. Written as DNA, the CDR3 is TGTGCCAGCCGGTCGGGGGGAGGTGTCTACGAGCAGTACTTC.

The sample holds a few counts of this clone. V usage is TRBV25-1 and J usage is TRBJ1-2, with D uncertain. CDR1 and CDR2 (germline): MGHDK, SYGVNS. The CDR3 is 13 amino acids. Trimming shortened V by 5 bases and J by 6 bases, and 13 bases separated the two germline ends. The CDR3 nucleotides are TGTGCCAGCAGTCCGTGGGTCCGGGATGGCTACACCTTC. This codes for CASSPWVRDGYTF.

This chain links TRBV5-1 with TRBJ1-2, with 10 bases lining up with TRBD1. There are 14 residues in the CDR3. Germline assignment: CDR1 SGHRS and CDR2 YFSETQ. V shed 0 bases and J 7 bases; nucleotides not matched to a gene: 3. CDR3 sequence (DNA): TGCGCCAGCAGCTTGGGGGACAGGGGAGGTGGCTACACCTTC. It yields the protein CASSLGDRGGGYTF. Variable domain in full (rest from reference TRBV5-1 and TRBJ1-2): KAGVTQTPRYLIKTRGQQVTLSCSPISGHRSVSWYQQTPGQGLQFLFEYFSETQRNKGNFPGRFSGRQFSNSRSEMNVSTLELGDSALYLCASSLGDRGGGYTFGSGTRLTVV.

This chain joins TRBV11-2 and TRBJ2-5; possibly TRBD1 for D (5 bases). Trimming took 8 bases from V and 1 from J, leaving 14 bases between them. CDR1 is SGHAT and CDR2 is FQNNGV in the germline V gene. This CDR3 is built from 14 residues. In nucleotides, the CDR3 is TGTGCCAGCCGTGGGGCCCCAGGCCAAGAGACCCAGTACTTC. Translating gives CASRGAPGQETQYF.

V usage is TRBV7-9 and J usage is TRBJ2-1; 7 nucleotides agree with TRBD2. V shed 2 bases, J shed 8 bases, and the junction held 3 bases outside the gene matches. The CDR3 covers 13 residues. Germline V CDR1 and CDR2: SEHNR, FQNEAQ (reference sequence). This chain's CDR3 is CASSLTSVYEQFF. CDR3 nucleotide sequence: TGTGCCAGCAGCTTAACTAGCGTCTATGAGCAGTTCTTC. The whole variable domain, filled in from reference TRBV7-9 and TRBJ2-1, reads DTGVSQNPRHKITKRGQNVTFRCDPISEHNRLYWYRQTLGQGPEFLTYFQNEAQLEKSRLLSDRFSAERPKGSFSTLEIQRTEQGDSAMYLCASSLTSVYEQFFGPGTRLTVL.

The chain is built from TRBV29-1 and TRBJ1-1; D ambiguous. Trimming removed 3 bases at V and 1 base at J, with 9 bases between. This CDR3 comprises 13 residues. The germline CDR1 and CDR2 sequences are SQVTM and ANQGSEA. The CDR3, as DNA: TGCAGCGTTGAGGGTTCTAGGAACACTGAAGCTTTCTTT. It encodes CSVEGSRNTEAFF.

This clone has only a few counts. The V call is TRBV11-2, the J call TRBJ2-1; no definite D call. The CDR3 has 13 amino acids. Trimming removed 1 base from V and 7 bases from J, with 8 bases in between. The germline V gene has CDR1 SGHAT and CDR2 FQNNGV. The DNA for the CDR3 is TGTGCCAGCAGCTTAGGAATTACAAATGAGCAGTTCTTC. Its protein product is CASSLGITNEQFF.

The chain has TRBV2 and TRBJ1-2; the D gene is possibly TRBD1 (6 bases). From germline, CDR1 is SNHLY and CDR2 FYNNEI. The CDR3 has 14 residues. Between the trimmed V and J ends, which lost 5 bases and 5 bases, there was a span of 15 bases. The CDR3 region has the DNA TGTGCCAGCAGTTCGGGACAAGGGATTTATGGCTACACCTTC. Translation gives CASSSGQGIYGYTF.

In its sample, this clone was seen once. A junction boundary mismatches the germline segment, possibly from a read error. The CDR3 spells CASSSGQGKLNF. In DNA form, the CDR3 reads TGTGCCAGCAGCTCTGGACAGGGAAAACTCAACTTC. The V call is TRBV7-3, the J call TRBJ2-5, with TRBD1 matching over 8 bases. This CDR3 spans 12 amino acids. Germline CDR1 and CDR2: SGHTA and FQGTGA. The entire variable domain, with the rest obtained from reference TRBV7-3 and TRBJ2-5, is as follows: GAGVSQTPSNKVTEKGKYVELRCDPISGHTALYWYRQSLGQGPEFLIYFQGTGAADDSGLPNDRFFAVRPEGSVSTLKIQRTERGDSAVYLCASSSGQGKLNFGPGTRLLVL.

The chain combines TRBV7-3 with TRBJ1-1, with D perhaps matching TRBD1 (5 bases). The CDR3 consists of 14 residues. Trimming removed 2 bases at V and 1 base at J, with 8 bases between. CDR1 is SGHTA and CDR2 is FQGTGA in the germline V gene. CDR3 bases: TGTGCCAGCAGCTTAGGGCAGGGGAACACTGAAGCTTTCTTT. This encodes CASSLGQGNTEAFF.

V usage is TRBV5-1 and J usage is TRBJ1-2; possible D gene TRBD1, 5 bases. There are 13 residues in the CDR3. Germline lookup yields CDR1 SGHRS and CDR2 YFSETQ. V was clipped by 1 base and J by 2 bases, with 6 bases between them. The CDR3 protein is CASSLYRNYGYTF. In DNA, the CDR3 is TGCGCCAGCAGCTTGTACAGGAACTATGGCTACACCTTC.

The sample holds a few counts of this clone. The V and J genes are TRBV5-1 and TRBJ2-7, with 7 bases fitting TRBD1. The CDR3 has 12 amino acids. With V trimmed by 5 bases and J by 7 bases, 6 bases remained unmatched. CDR1 SGHRS and CDR2 YFSETQ come from the germline V gene. The DNA for the CDR3 is TGCGCCAGCAGGCAGGGGGTAGGGGAGCAGTACTTC. Translating it yields CASRQGVGEQYF.

The chain carries TRBV28 and TRBJ1-2; the D is unclear. Trimming took off 5 bases at V and 0 bases at J, with 22 bases between the two ends. There are 18 residues in the CDR3. CDR1 and CDR2 from the germline V gene are MDHEN and SYDVKM. The CDR3 region has the DNA TGTGCCAGCAGTCCGGGAAGGTGGCAGCCAACGTCTAACTATGGCTACACCTTC. Translating it yields CASSPGRWQPTSNYGYTF.

The V and J genes are TRBV27 and TRBJ2-1; 8 bases map to TRBD2. The CDR3 is 14 amino acids. Germline V gene sequence: CDR1 MNHEY, CDR2 SMNVEV (reference sequence). V lost 5 bases to trimming and J lost 2 bases; unmatched junction nucleotides: 2. DNA of the CDR3: TGTGCCAGCAGTAGCGGGAGACCCTACAATGAGCAGTTCTTC. It yields the protein CASSSGRPYNEQFF.

The rearrangement uses TRBV6-5 and TRBJ2-2, with 7 positions matching TRBD2. The V gene end was trimmed by 7 bases and the J gene end by 7 bases; junction bases not matched to a gene: 12. Germline V gene data show CDR1 as MNHEY and CDR2 as SVGAGI. CDR3 length equals 15 residues. CDR3 sequence (DNA): TGTGCCAGCAATGGGAGGGGAGGGCGAGACGGGGAGCTGTTTTTT. It specifies CASNGRGGRDGELFF.

This clone was counted a few times. V and J are TRBV5-6 and TRBJ2-7; D is possibly TRBD1 (5 bases). V lost 1 base and J lost 0, with 11 bases in between. The CDR3 is 15 amino acids. CDR1 is SGHDT, CDR2 YYEEEE, per germline. The CDR3: CASSLRTTSSYEQYF. The CDR3 DNA follows: TGTGCCAGCAGCTTGAGGACAACGAGCTCCTACGAGCAGTACTTC.

The rearrangement joins TRBV28 to TRBJ1-1; no clear D gene. This CDR3 is built from 14 residues. Germline V CDR1 and CDR2: MDHEN, SYDVKM. V lost 6 bases and J lost 2, with 13 bases in between. DNA for the CDR3: TGTGCCAGCAGGCCCCGGGAGAGAAACACTGAAGCTTTCTTT. The encoded protein is CASRPRERNTEAFF.

The genes are TRBV4-2 and TRBJ2-7; D unclear. Trimming removed 1 base at V and 0 bases at J, with 7 bases between. Germline CDR1 is LGHNA and CDR2 is YNFKEQ. The CDR3 extends over 14 amino acids. The CDR3 sequence is CASSQGPGSYEQYF. CDR3 in DNA: TGTGCCAGCAGCCAAGGGCCGGGCTCCTACGAGCAGTACTTC.

V and J are TRBV19 and TRBJ1-5, with D uncertain. V was pared by 3 bases and J by 1 base, with 7 bases between. Germline V gene sequence: CDR1 LNHDA, CDR2 SQIVND (reference sequence). This CDR3 spans 14 amino acids. The CDR3 here is CASSISHSNQPQHF. The CDR3 coding sequence is TGTGCCAGTAGTATCAGTCACAGCAATCAGCCCCAGCATTTT.